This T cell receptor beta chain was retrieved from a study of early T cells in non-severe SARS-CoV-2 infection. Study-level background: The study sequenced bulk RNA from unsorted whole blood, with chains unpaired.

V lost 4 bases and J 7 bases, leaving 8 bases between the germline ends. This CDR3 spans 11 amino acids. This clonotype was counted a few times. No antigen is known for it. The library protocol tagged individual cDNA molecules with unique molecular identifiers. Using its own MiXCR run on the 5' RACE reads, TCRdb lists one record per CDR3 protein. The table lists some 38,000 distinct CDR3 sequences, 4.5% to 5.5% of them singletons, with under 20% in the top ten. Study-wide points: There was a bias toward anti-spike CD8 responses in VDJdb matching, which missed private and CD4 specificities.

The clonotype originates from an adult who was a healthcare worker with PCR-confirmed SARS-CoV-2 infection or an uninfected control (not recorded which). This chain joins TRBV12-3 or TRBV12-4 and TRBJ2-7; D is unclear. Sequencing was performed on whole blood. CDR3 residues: CASSSLREQYF. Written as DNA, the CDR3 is TGTGCCAGCAGTTCTTTGCGGGAGCAGTACTTC.